These 18 T cell receptor beta chains were sequenced from one sample in a study of T cells in Graves' hyperthyroidism and ophthalmopathy. TCR beta CDR3 regions were amplified from RNA. A first-round RT-PCR of the TCR CDR3 used the HTBI primer set. TCRdb re-called the multiplex PCR reads through MiXCR, storing one row per CDR3 protein. The profile shows fewer than 450,000 distinct CDR3 sequences, about a fifth of them singletons. The sequenced sample consisted of blood. These receptors were collected from a man aged 18 to 29 with Graves' ophthalmopathy.

The sample holds a few counts of this clonotype. The chain links TRBV10-3 to TRBJ2-2; TRBD2 aligns across 7 bases. V gave up 3 bases and J gave up 0 bases; unmatched junction bases: 4. The CDR3 is 16 amino acids. Germline loops: CDR1 ENHRY, CDR2 SYGVKD. CDR3 in DNA: TGTGCCATCAGTGAACCCGGGACTACGAACACCGGGGAGCTGTTTTTT. Protein: CAISEPGTTNTGELFF.

This clonotype appeared a few times. The chain has TRBV28 and TRBJ2-3; perhaps TRBD1 as D (6 bases). The CDR3 totals 13 residues. Germline CDR1 reads MDHEN; CDR2 reads SYDVKM. V lost 5 bases, J lost 5 bases, and 11 bases lay in between. In nucleotides, the CDR3 is TGTGCCAGCAGTCGACAGGATGGAGATACGCAGTATTTT. This translates into CASSRQDGDTQYF. Looking up the rest from reference TRBV28 and TRBJ2-3 gives the full variable domain: DVKVTQSSRYLVKRTGEKVFLECVQDMDHENMFWYRQDPGLGLRLIYFSYDVKMKEKGDIPEGYSVSREKKERFSLILESASTNQTSMYLCASSRQDGDTQYFGPGTRLTVL.

This clonotype was counted ten times or more. This sequence joins TRBV7-9 and TRBJ2-1, with D unclear. The CDR3 spans 15 residues. Germline V gene data show CDR1 as SEHNR and CDR2 as FQNEAQ (reference sequence). Between the trimmed V and J ends, which lost 0 bases and 3 bases, there was a span of 9 bases. CDR3 DNA: TGTGCCAGCAGCTTAGCCTCGGGTATCTACAATGAGCAGTTCTTC. Protein sequence: CASSLASGIYNEQFF.

Ten or more counts support this clonotype. CDR3 bases: TGTGCCAGCAGCTCCCCCCGGGACAGGGGCAGGGATACGCAGTATTTT. It is translated as CASSSPRDRGRDTQYF. The chain combines TRBV11-2 with TRBJ2-3; TRBD1 matches 10 bases. Germline trimming cut 4 bases from V and 6 bases from J; bases unmatched to any gene: 10. This CDR3 region has 16 residues. Germline loops: CDR1 SGHAT, CDR2 FQNNGV.

Many counts were recorded for this clonotype. The chain carries TRBV6-1 and TRBJ2-2; D gene ambiguous. The CDR3 totals 15 residues. V was clipped by 0 bases and J by 5 bases, with 10 bases between them. Germline CDR1 MNHNS, CDR2 SASEGT. Here the CDR3 reads CASSEADLGTGELFF. CDR3 DNA: TGTGCCAGCAGTGAAGCGGACCTGGGGACCGGGGAGCTGTTTTTT.

This clonotype was detected once. V and J are TRBV7-8 and TRBJ2-1, with 15 bases that match TRBD2. From germline, CDR1 is SGHVS and CDR2 FQNEAQ. This CDR3 has 16 residues. Trimming cost V 5 bases and J 9 bases; bases outside gene matches: 8. CDR3 sequence (DNA): TGTGCCAGCAGCCCTTGGACTAGCGGGGGGGGGGGTGAGCAGTTCTTC. Residues: CASSPWTSGGGGEQFF. Looking up the rest from reference TRBV7-8 and TRBJ2-1 gives the full variable domain: GAGVSQSPRYKVAKRGQDVALRCDPISGHVSLFWYQQALGQGPEFLTYFQNEAQLDKSGLPSDRFFAERPEGSVSTLKIQRTQQEDSAVYLCASSPWTSGGGGEQFFGPGTRLTVL.

This clonotype occurred many times. This sequence joins TRBV28 and TRBJ1-5, with 9 bases aligning to TRBD1. There are 15 residues in the CDR3. Germline V lookup: CDR1 MDHEN, CDR2 SYDVKM. V gave up 7 bases and J gave up 6 bases; unmatched junction bases: 10. The DNA for the CDR3 is TGTGCCAGCATTTGGACAGGGGCGACGACTCAGCCCCAGCATTTT. Encoded protein: CASIWTGATTQPQHF.

This clonotype came up a few times. The chain has TRBV27 and TRBJ2-1; D uncertain. The J call is in doubt because the DNA end fits TRBJ2-7 better. Per the germline V gene, CDR1 is MNHEY and CDR2 is SMNVEV (reference sequence). The CDR3 sequence is 15 residues long. The DNA of the CDR3 is TGTGCCAGCAGTTTATCGAATCCAACCTACAATGAGCAGTACTTC. It encodes CASSLSNPTYNEQYF.

In this sample, this clonotype turned up a few times. The chain recombines TRBV9 with TRBJ1-6; 8 positions agree with TRBD1. This CDR3 is built from 15 residues. Germline loops: CDR1 SGDLS, CDR2 YYNGEE. Trimming at V came to 4 bases and at J to 7 bases, leaving 7 bases not matched to a gene. The DNA for the CDR3 is TGTGCCAGCAGCCCTTCGGGACAGGAGAATTCACCCCTCCACTTT. Protein product: CASSPSGQENSPLHF. Full variable domain (remainder filled in from reference TRBV9 and TRBJ1-6): DSGVTQTPKHLITATGQRVTLRCSPRSGDLSVYWYQQSLDQGLQFLIQYYNGEERAKGNILERFSAQQFPDLHSELNLSSLELGDSALYFCASSPSGQENSPLHFGNGTRLTVT.

This clonotype was observed a handful of times. This rearrangement joins TRBV4-1 to TRBJ1-2; 7 positions agree with TRBD1. CDR1 and CDR2 (germline): MGHRA, YSYEKL. The ends lost 2 bases at V and 4 bases at J; junction bases unmatched: 7. This CDR3 has 15 amino acids. In DNA form, the CDR3 reads TGCGCCAGCAGCCAAACCAGGGGGTACGGCTATGGCTACACCTTC. It specifies CASSQTRGYGYGYTF.

In its sample, this clonotype was seen a few times. The chain recombines TRBV20-1 with TRBJ2-7; 8 bases agree with TRBD2. CDR1 is DFQATT and CDR2 is SNEGSKA in the germline V gene (reference sequence). After removal of 6 bases from V and 1 base from J, the junction contained 8 bases not matched to a gene. The CDR3 sequence is 14 residues long. As DNA, the CDR3 is TGCAGTGCCGGAGAGCGGGGGCCTTCCTACGAGCAGTACTTC. Its protein product is CSAGERGPSYEQYF.

This clonotype came up many times. This rearrangement joins TRBV12-3 or TRBV12-4 to TRBJ2-7; possibly TRBD1 or TRBD2 for D (5 bases each). V shed 5 bases and J shed 4 bases, with 15 bases lying between them. The length of the CDR3 is 14 residues. CDR3 sequence reads: CASSTRDGRYEQYF. The DNA for the CDR3 is TGTGCCAGCAGTACACGGGACGGCCGGTACGAGCAGTACTTC.

There are a few counts of this clonotype. The rearrangement joins TRBV27 to TRBJ2-7; 9 bases match TRBD1. CDR1 and CDR2 from the germline V gene are MNHEY and SMNVEV (reference sequence). V lost 4 bases, J lost 1 base, and 5 bases stayed unmatched. The CDR3 has 15 amino acids. Here the CDR3 DNA reads TGTGCCAGCAGTTGGGACGGGACAGGGTCCTACGAGCAGTACTTC. Translated, it gives CASSWDGTGSYEQYF.

This clonotype was seen repeatedly, ten times or more. The rearrangement uses TRBV7-8 and TRBJ1-1; TRBD1 matches at 7 bases. There are 13 residues in the CDR3. Trimming removed 5 bases from V and 4 bases from J; junction bases left unmatched: 4. Germline V CDR1 and CDR2: SGHVS, FQNEAQ. CDR3 coding DNA: TGTGCCAGCAGCCAATGGGACAGCACTGAAGCTTTCTTT. It is translated as CASSQWDSTEAFF.

This clonotype has more than one count but fewer than ten. This sequence joins TRBV20-1 and TRBJ1-2, with D uncertain. This CDR3 is built from 12 residues. The germline CDR1 and CDR2 sequences are DFQATT and SNEGSKA (reference sequence). The DNA of the CDR3 is TGCAGAAGTGGAAGTCCTAACTATGGCTACACCTTC. Encoded protein: CRSGSPNYGYTF.

This clonotype came up many times. The chain has TRBV10-3 and TRBJ1-1; the D gene is possibly TRBD1 (6 bases). The CDR3 has 14 residues. From germline, CDR1 is ENHRY and CDR2 SYGVKD. Trimming stripped 6 bases from V and 2 bases from J, with 13 bases between. CDR3 residues: CAIRRDTGNTEAFF. The CDR3 coding sequence is TGTGCCATCAGGCGGGACACGGGAAACACTGAAGCTTTCTTT.

The V and J genes are TRBV6-1 and TRBJ2-3; D is unresolved. Trimming shortened V by 5 bases and J by 4 bases, and 25 bases separated the two germline ends. The CDR3 contains 18 residues. Germline CDR1 and CDR2: MNHNS and SASEGT. CDR3 nucleotide sequence: TGTGCCAGCAGTTCTTTGCCCCTCCAGTCAGCTGGCGCAGATACGCAGTATTTT. It translates to CASSSLPLQSAGADTQYF.

This clonotype was counted at least ten times. V gene TRBV11-2 combines with J gene TRBJ2-2; no reliable D call. V gave up 0 bases and J gave up 2 bases, with 7 bases separating them. The germline V gene encodes CDR1 SGHAT and CDR2 FQNNGV. CDR3 length: 15 residues. CDR3 nucleotide sequence: TGTGCCAGCAGCTTAGATCAAACAAACACCGGGGAGCTGTTTTTT. This encodes CASSLDQTNTGELFF. The complete variable domain, with remaining parts taken from reference TRBV11-2 and TRBJ2-2, reads EAGVAQSPRYKIIEKRQSVAFWCNPISGHATLYWYQQILGQGPKLLIQFQNNGVVDDSQLPKDRFSAERLKGVDSTLKIQPAKLEDSAVYLCASSLDQTNTGELFFGEGSRLTVL.